The 32 T cell receptor beta chains below come from one sample, sequenced in a study of control samples from healthy donors and cancer patients. Method: immunoSEQ multiplex PCR; TCRdb's copy keeps in-frame clones and lacks some. The sample holds 120,000 to 150,000 clones, 85% to 95% seen once. Sequencing used blood. These receptors originate from a man in his forties in good health.

The chain couples TRBV19 to TRBJ1-1; 9 bases match TRBD1. This CDR3 is 16 amino acids long. From germline, CDR1 is LNHDA and CDR2 SQIVND (reference sequence). Germline trimming cut 5 bases from V and 7 bases from J; bases unmatched to any gene: 14. The CDR3 is CASSGGTGGRVSEAFF. The CDR3 DNA reads as TGTGCCAGTAGTGGTGGAACAGGGGGCCGGGTGAGTGAAGCTTTCTTT.

This sequence joins TRBV6-5 and TRBJ2-5, with D uncertain. The V gene lost 6 bases and the J gene lost 7 bases, with 12 bases spanning the gap. The CDR3 contains 12 residues. Germline CDR1 reads MNHEY; CDR2 reads SVGAGI. CDR3 residues: CASSPTEGTQYF. CDR3 coding DNA: TGTGCCAGCAGCCCAACAGAAGGGACCCAGTACTTC.

J is TRBJ2-3 and V is TRBV5-4; D is ambiguous. Per germline, CDR1 SGHNT and CDR2 YYREEE (reference sequence). The ends were cut back, 2 bases at V and 1 base at J, with 5 bases in the middle. This CDR3 has 13 residues. CDR3 coding DNA: TGTGCCAGCAGCTTCCAGGGCACAGATACGCAGTATTTT. It codes for CASSFQGTDTQYF.

The chain is built from TRBV11-2 and TRBJ1-2; unclear D gene. The CDR3 length is 15 residues. V was shortened by 1 base and J by 4 bases, with 13 bases between the two germline ends. The germline V gene encodes CDR1 SGHAT and CDR2 FQNNGV. CDR3 protein: CASSLGASSLYGYTF. As DNA, the CDR3 is TGTGCCAGCAGCTTAGGGGCCTCAAGCCTCTATGGCTACACCTTC. The full variable domain, in which reference TRBV11-2 and TRBJ1-2 provide the parts outside the CDR3, is EAGVAQSPRYKIIEKRQSVAFWCNPISGHATLYWYQQILGQGPKLLIQFQNNGVVDDSQLPKDRFSAERLKGVDSTLKIQPAKLEDSAVYLCASSLGASSLYGYTFGSGTRLTVV.

The CDR3 is CASSAKLGKTQYF. CDR3 nucleotide sequence: TGTGCCAGCAGCGCTAAGTTGGGAAAGACCCAGTACTTC. The chain links TRBV3-1 (or the pseudogene TRBV3-2) to TRBJ2-5; D call uncertain. The ends were cut back, 5 bases at V and 6 bases at J, with 13 bases in the middle. The CDR3 has 13 residues. Germline values: CDR1 LGHDT, CDR2 YNNKEL (reference sequence).

The gene calls are TRBV25-1 and TRBJ2-1; TRBD2 agrees at 8 bases. This CDR3 has 16 amino acids. Germline-derived CDR1 and CDR2 are MGHDK and SYGVNS. V shed 0 bases and J 6 bases; nucleotides not matched to a gene: 7. CDR3: CASSEYWVAGPNEQFF. The CDR3 bases are TGTGCCAGCAGTGAATATTGGGTAGCGGGGCCCAATGAGCAGTTCTTC.

The gene calls are TRBV29-1 and TRBJ2-1; 8 bases are shared with TRBD2. Germline loops: CDR1 SQVTM, CDR2 ANQGSEA. This CDR3 is built from 15 residues. The J segment lost 0 bases and the V segment lost 3 bases, leaving 4 bases of the junction unmatched. The CDR3 bases are TGCAGCGTTGATCGCGGGGGGTCCTCCTACAATGAGCAGTTCTTC. Its translation is CSVDRGGSSYNEQFF.

The chain is built from TRBV9 and TRBJ2-1, with 8 bases aligning to TRBD2. The CDR3 is made up of 15 amino acids. V gave up 0 bases and J gave up 7 bases; unmatched junction bases: 6. CDR1 is SGDLS, CDR2 YYNGEE, per germline. The CDR3 region is CASSVEAGGPNEQFF. CDR3 coding DNA: TGTGCCAGCAGCGTAGAGGCGGGAGGACCAAATGAGCAGTTCTTC.

The CDR3 spells CATSDLRAGELFF. In DNA form, the CDR3 reads TGTGCCACCAGTGATCTAAGGGCCGGGGAGCTGTTTTTT. The chain recombines TRBV24-1 with TRBJ2-2; unclear D gene. CDR1 and CDR2 from the germline V gene are KGHDR and SFDVKD. The CDR3 length is 13 residues. The V end lost 3 bases, the J end lost 6 bases, and 7 bases lay between the germline ends.

The CDR3 DNA sequence: TGTGCCAGCAGTTACAATCCAGGGGGGAAGGAGCTGTTTTTT. Amino acid sequence: CASSYNPGGKELFF. The chain recombines TRBV6-5 with TRBJ2-2, with a tentative D call TRBD1 (7 bases). The CDR3 spans 14 residues. V dropped 2 bases and J dropped 10 bases, with 14 bases sitting between them. CDR1 is MNHEY, CDR2 SVGAGI, per germline.

The chain links TRBV3-1 (or the pseudogene TRBV3-2) to TRBJ1-2; TRBD1 aligns across 9 bases. V was clipped by 5 bases and J by 3 bases; unmatched bases: 19. The CDR3 loop spans 19 amino acids. CDR1 is LGHDT and CDR2 is YNNKEL in the germline V gene (reference sequence). The CDR3 protein is CASSEGGPDRGLLDYGYTF. The CDR3 nucleotides read TGTGCCAGCAGCGAGGGAGGTCCGGACAGGGGTCTCCTTGACTATGGCTACACCTTC.

V and J are TRBV7-2 and TRBJ1-4; D is ambiguous. Germline V gene sequence: CDR1 SGHTA, CDR2 FQGNSA. CDR3 length equals 15 residues. Deletions cut 1 base from V and 8 bases from J, with 14 bases between. This CDR3 reads CASSLVQVKPEKLFF. DNA for the CDR3: TGTGCCAGCAGCTTAGTTCAAGTGAAACCCGAAAAACTGTTTTTT.

Only a few counts were recorded for this clone. The J gene is TRBJ1-2, the V gene TRBV5-6; D gene ambiguous. The CDR3 totals 14 residues. The germline V and J ends were trimmed by 0 bases and 5 bases, with 11 bases remaining between them. The germline V gene encodes CDR1 SGHDT and CDR2 YYEEEE. The CDR3 DNA reads TGTGCCAGCAGCTTGGGTGGTGGGAATTATGGCTACACCTTC. This sequence encodes CASSLGGGNYGYTF.

This chain links TRBV7-9 with TRBJ1-1, with a tentative D call TRBD1 (6 bases). The CDR3 totals 16 residues. Germline loops: CDR1 SEHNR, CDR2 FQNEAQ (reference sequence). V lost 5 bases to trimming and J lost 0 bases, with 16 bases between them. The chain's CDR3 is CASSPRGGEVNTEAFF. For the CDR3, the DNA is TGTGCCAGCAGCCCCCGAGGGGGGGAGGTGAACACTGAAGCTTTCTTT.

This rearrangement joins TRBV4-1 to TRBJ1-4; D unclear. This CDR3 spans 18 amino acids. The germline gives CDR1 MGHRA, CDR2 YSYEKL. Deletions cut 0 bases from V and 0 bases from J, with 14 bases between. CDR3 protein: CASSQDYVREATNEKLFF. The CDR3 DNA follows: TGCGCCAGCAGCCAAGATTACGTGAGGGAAGCAACTAATGAAAAACTGTTTTTT.

The gene calls are TRBV9 and TRBJ2-7; D possibly corresponds to TRBD2 (6 bases). This CDR3 region has 15 residues. Germline CDR1 is SGDLS and CDR2 is YYNGEE. Trimming removed 0 bases from V and 4 bases from J, with 14 bases in between. The CDR3 nucleotides read TGTGCCAGCAGCGTAGCGGGGGAAAGCCTGTACGAGCAGTACTTC. This gives the protein CASSVAGESLYEQYF.

This clone was seen just once. This chain uses TRBV24-1 with TRBJ1-2; 8 nucleotides align to TRBD1. V lost 4 bases to trimming and J lost 3 bases; unmatched junction nucleotides: 12. The CDR3 extends over 17 amino acids. CDR1 and CDR2 from the germline V gene are KGHDR and SFDVKD. The CDR3 spells CATSDPRTGPSDYGYTF. The CDR3 DNA sequence: TGTGCCACCAGTGACCCAAGGACAGGGCCTTCGGACTATGGCTACACCTTC.

The CDR3 DNA reads as TGTGCCAGCAGCTTGGAGGGAGGGAGGACCGGGGAGCTGTTTTTT. It translates to CASSLEGGRTGELFF. This chain joins TRBV5-4 and TRBJ2-2; 7 nucleotides align to TRBD2. V was pared by 0 bases and J by 5 bases, with 4 bases of the junction left unmatched. This CDR3 has 15 residues. Germline-derived CDR1 and CDR2 are SGHNT and YYREEE (reference sequence).

The count of this clone is one. Written as DNA, the CDR3 is TGTGCCAGTAGTATTAGCGGGAGGGAACACGATACGCAGTATTTT. Translating gives CASSISGREHDTQYF. J is TRBJ2-3 and V is TRBV19; 11 bases fit TRBD2. Per the germline V gene, CDR1 is LNHDA and CDR2 is SQIVND (reference sequence). The junction had 5 bases not matched to a gene; V was cut back by 3 bases and J by 6 bases. CDR3 length: 15 residues.

The chain recombines TRBV25-1 with TRBJ1-6; 9 bases fit TRBD1. CDR3 length: 14 amino acids. Germline V gene sequence: CDR1 MGHDK, CDR2 SYGVNS. J was trimmed by 10 bases and V by 5 bases; bases with no gene match: 6. In nucleotides, the CDR3 is TGTGCCAGCAGTCCGACAGGGGGAGGATCACCCCTCCACTTT. Translated: CASSPTGGGSPLHF. The variable domain in full, with the rest retrieved from reference TRBV25-1 and TRBJ1-6, is EADIYQTPRYLVIGTGKKITLECSQTMGHDKMYWYQQDPGMELHLIHYSYGVNSTEKGDLSSESTVSRIRTEHFPLTLESARPSHTSQYLCASSPTGGGSPLHFGNGTRLTVT.

This chain links TRBV9 with TRBJ1-1, with unresolved D. The V end was cut by 1 base, the J end by 4 bases, with 8 bases between. Germline V gene data show CDR1 as SGDLS and CDR2 as YYNGEE. The CDR3 extends over 13 amino acids. The CDR3 loop reads CASSVNSGTEAFF. The DNA of the CDR3 is TGTGCCAGCAGCGTAAACTCCGGCACTGAAGCTTTCTTT.

The chain combines TRBV3-1 (or the pseudogene TRBV3-2) with TRBJ2-5; possibly TRBD2 for D (6 bases). This CDR3 is built from 17 residues. CDR1 is LGHDT and CDR2 is YNNKEL in the germline V gene (reference sequence). Between the trimmed V and J ends, which lost 4 bases and 2 bases, there was a span of 20 bases. This CDR3 reads CASSPPLGRGRQETQYF. DNA for the CDR3: TGTGCCAGCAGCCCTCCCTTAGGGCGGGGAAGACAAGAGACCCAGTACTTC.

A note on this clone: The junction does not match germline at one end; this may be a read error. The gene calls are TRBV7-9 and TRBJ2-1; D uncertain. This CDR3 is 11 amino acids long. Germline V gives CDR1 SEHNR, CDR2 FQNEAQ (reference sequence). DNA for the CDR3: TGTGCCAGCAGCCTCTACTATGAGCAGTTCTTC. Amino acids: CASSLYYEQFF. The entire variable domain, with the rest obtained from reference TRBV7-9 and TRBJ2-1, is as follows: DTGVSQNPRHKITKRGQNVTFRCDPISEHNRLYWYRQTLGQGPEFLTYFQNEAQLEKSRLLSDRFSAERPKGSFSTLEIQRTEQGDSAMYLCASSLYYEQFFGPGTRLTVL.

This CDR3 reads CATSDLMGSSYNEQFF. The CDR3 coding sequence is TGTGCCACCAGTGATCTTATGGGAAGCTCCTACAATGAGCAGTTCTTC. The chain combines TRBV24-1 with TRBJ2-1; unclear D gene. This CDR3 is built from 16 residues. Germline CDR1 reads KGHDR; CDR2 reads SFDVKD. Trimming left V 3 bases short and J 0 bases short, with 11 bases between.

In this sample, this clone turned up once. The chain has TRBV5-6 and TRBJ1-5; the D gene is possibly TRBD1 (6 bases). Germline V gene data show CDR1 as SGHDT and CDR2 as YYEEEE. The CDR3 runs 16 residues. Trimming removed 1 base from V and 3 bases from J, with 14 bases in between. The CDR3 sequence is CASSLRIRGDNQPQHF. The CDR3 coding sequence is TGTGCCAGCAGCTTGCGTATCAGGGGTGACAATCAGCCCCAGCATTTT.

The rearrangement uses TRBV24-1 and TRBJ2-6; D gene unclear. Trimming took 7 bases from V and 6 from J, leaving 9 bases between them. This CDR3 contains 13 residues. Per the germline V gene, CDR1 is KGHDR and CDR2 is SFDVKD. CDR3 nucleotide sequence: TGTGCCACCAGCCAACCGTTGGCCAACGTCCTGACTTTC. Its translation is CATSQPLANVLTF.

The chain recombines TRBV4-1 with TRBJ2-4; D is undetermined. V lost 0 bases and J 9 bases, leaving 9 bases between the germline ends. Germline V gene data show CDR1 as MGHRA and CDR2 as YSYEKL. This CDR3 comprises 13 residues. The CDR3 coding sequence is TGCGCCAGCAGCCAAGATCTCCGGCGCATTCAGTACTTC. Translated, it gives CASSQDLRRIQYF.

The chain links TRBV9 to TRBJ2-3; D uncertain. The V gene lost 2 bases and the J gene lost 4 bases, with 11 bases spanning the gap. CDR1 and CDR2 (germline): SGDLS, YYNGEE. This CDR3 has 14 residues. The CDR3 sequence: CASSVSDRADTQYF. In DNA form, the CDR3 reads TGTGCCAGCAGCGTTTCCGACCGCGCAGATACGCAGTATTTT.

The chain has TRBV30 and TRBJ2-3; 10 bases are shared with TRBD2. Unmatched junction bases numbered 6, after V lost 1 base and J lost 2 bases. Germline V gene data show CDR1 as GTSNPN and CDR2 as SVGIG (reference sequence). This CDR3 contains 16 residues. The CDR3 sequence: CAWSEQRGGPTDTQYF. The CDR3 bases are TGTGCCTGGAGTGAGCAGCGGGGGGGGCCCACAGATACGCAGTATTTT. Full variable domain (outside the CDR3, taken from reference TRBV30 and TRBJ2-3): SQTIHQWPATLVQPVGSPLSLECTVEGTSNPNLYWYRQAAGRGLQLLFYSVGIGQISSEVPQNLSASRPQDRQFILSSKKLLLSDSGFYLCAWSEQRGGPTDTQYFGPGTRLTVL.

The gene calls are TRBV12-3 or TRBV12-4 and TRBJ2-7, with D hard to call. V lost 6 bases and J 0 bases, leaving 3 bases between the germline ends. CDR3 length equals 11 residues. The CDR3, as DNA: TGTGCCAGCAGCACCTCCTACGAGCAGTACTTC. Protein sequence: CASSTSYEQYF.

The rearrangement joins TRBV9 to TRBJ1-1, with D possibly being TRBD1 (5 bases). This CDR3 is built from 15 residues. Trimming cost V 3 bases and J 7 bases, with 19 bases left between them. Germline lookup yields CDR1 SGDLS and CDR2 YYNGEE. The CDR3 sequence is CASSGRDGPNGEAFF. CDR3 sequence (DNA): TGTGCCAGCAGCGGTCGGGACGGCCCAAACGGTGAAGCTTTCTTT. The whole variable domain, filled in from reference TRBV9 and TRBJ1-1, reads DSGVTQTPKHLITATGQRVTLRCSPRSGDLSVYWYQQSLDQGLQFLIQYYNGEERAKGNILERFSAQQFPDLHSELNLSSLELGDSALYFCASSGRDGPNGEAFFGQGTRLTVV.

The rearrangement uses TRBV15 and TRBJ1-2; D uncertain. Trimming shortened V by 3 bases and J by 5 bases, and 10 bases separated the two germline ends. CDR1 and CDR2 from the germline V gene are LNHNV and YYDKDF (reference sequence). CDR3 size: 13 residues. The chain's CDR3 is CATSRPDGYGYTF. In DNA form, the CDR3 reads TGTGCCACCAGCAGGCCCGACGGGTATGGCTACACCTTC.